What follows are 4 T cell receptor beta chains derived from one specimen sequenced in a study of tumor-infiltrating lymphocytes in primary liver carcinoma. A primer matching the constant region was used to make TCR beta cDNA from about 500 ng of total RNA. Three nested multiplex PCR rounds of slightly modified ARM-PCR generated TCR beta libraries. In the first two PCR rounds, TRBV1-TRBV30 forward primers were paired with a C-beta reverse primer, and each round lasted roughly 10 cycles. MiXCR, applied by TCRdb to the multiplex PCR reads, yields one record per CDR3 protein. Of some 190,000 distinct CDR3 sequences detected, about 82% appear once; the ten largest clones hold less than 20%. From unsorted bulk tissue weighing roughly 19-32 mg, DNA and RNA were co-extracted. Sequenced: tumor tissue from primary liver carcinoma. Source of these receptors: a man aged 40-49 years with primary liver carcinoma and hepatitis B virus infection.

With respect to this clonotype: Since no conserved phenylalanine or tryptophan closes the CDR3, a read error is the likely cause. The V gene is TRBV5-6, the J gene TRBJ2-7; 7 bases agree with TRBD2. Germline CDR1 SGHDT, CDR2 YYEEEE. The CDR3 is made up of 14 amino acids. This chain's CDR3 is CACSRLAGEGEQYI. CDR3 in DNA: TGTGCCTGCAGTAGACTAGCTGGAGAGGGAGAGCAGTACATC.

A few counts support this clonotype. Since a much larger clone is just one base distant, this may be a read error. This chain connects TRBV6-5 to TRBJ2-1; tentative D call: TRBD2 (6 bases). Germline V CDR1 and CDR2: MNHEY, SVGAGI. The CDR3 is made up of 14 amino acids. The CDR3 loop reads CVSREAGPYNEQFF. The CDR3 bases are TGTGTCAGCAGAGAGGCGGGACCCTACAATGAGCAGTTCTTC.

Remarks on this clonotype: A much larger clone is a single base away; this may be a read error. The final CDR3 position lacks the conserved phenylalanine or tryptophan, pointing to a likely read error. The genes are TRBV5-1 and TRBJ2-3; D perhaps matches TRBD2 (6 bases). V lost 0 bases to trimming and J lost 3 bases, with 11 bases between them. Germline CDR1 and CDR2: SGHRS and YFSETQ. The CDR3 sequence is 15 residues long. The CDR3 is CASSLDGSTTDTQYI. In DNA form, the CDR3 reads TGCGCCAGCAGCTTGGACGGGAGTACGACAGATACGCAGTATATT.

In regard to this clonotype: A read error may account for a junction end that differs from germline. The V and J genes are TRBV11-1 and TRBJ2-4; D tentatively fits TRBD1 or TRBD2 (5 bases each). This CDR3 has 17 residues. Germline loops: CDR1 SGHAT, CDR2 FQDESV (reference sequence). In DNA, the CDR3 is TGTGCCAACAGCTTTCCCGGGATTAGTGGGACCAAAAATATTCAGTACTTC. This codes for CANSFPGISGTKNIQYF.